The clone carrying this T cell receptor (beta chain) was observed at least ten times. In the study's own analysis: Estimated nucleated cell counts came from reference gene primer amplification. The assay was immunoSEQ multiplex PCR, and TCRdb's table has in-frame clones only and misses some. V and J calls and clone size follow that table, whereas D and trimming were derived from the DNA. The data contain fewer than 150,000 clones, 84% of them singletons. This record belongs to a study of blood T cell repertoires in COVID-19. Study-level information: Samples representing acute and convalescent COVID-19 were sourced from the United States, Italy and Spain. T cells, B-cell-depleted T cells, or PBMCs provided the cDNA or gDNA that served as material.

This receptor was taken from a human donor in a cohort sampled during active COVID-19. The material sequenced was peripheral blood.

The CDR3 loop is CASSTTVYQETQYF. The CDR3 DNA sequence: TGTGCCAGCAGTACCACTGTGTACCAAGAGACCCAGTACTTC. The V call is TRBV2, the J call TRBJ2-5; D not certain. The length of the CDR3 is 14 residues. V gave up 5 bases and J gave up 0 bases, with 10 bases separating them. Per the germline V gene, CDR1 is SNHLY and CDR2 is FYNNEI.